One sample yielded the 17 T cell receptor beta chains listed below, sequenced in a study of CXCR3-negative and CXCR3-positive naive CD8 T cells. TRB cDNA was prepared as libraries by UMI-labeled 5' RACE. With the 5' RACE reads reprocessed, TCRdb shows one record per CDR3 protein and no DNA. The repertoire table contains 50,000 to 60,000 distinct CDR3 sequences. The sample was naive CXCR3- CD8+ T cells from blood. Specified subset: CD45RO-CCR7+CD27+CD95- naive CD8+ T cells lacking CXCR3 (TNR3-). The receptors derive from a human donor in good health. Some clones in this sample may be carry-over from other donors' samples.

The gene calls are TRBV19 and TRBJ2-3; TCRdb indicates TRBD1, and absent DNA this call remains unverified. Per the germline V gene, CDR1 is LNHDA and CDR2 is SQIVND (reference sequence). CDR3 size: 15 residues. The CDR3 sequence: CASSLQGVWTDTQYF.

The V and J genes are TRBV7-9 and TRBJ2-4; TCRdb lists TRBD1, though no DNA is available to test this call. There are 14 residues in the CDR3. Germline V CDR1 and CDR2: SEHNR, FQNEAQ (reference sequence). The CDR3 loop is CASSLARGKNIQYF.

CDR3 amino acids: CASSSPLTDTQYF. This chain joins TRBV27 and TRBJ2-3; no DNA is available, so the TRBD1 call from TCRdb remains unchecked. Germline V lookup: CDR1 MNHEY, CDR2 SMNVEV (reference sequence). CDR3 length: 13 amino acids.

The chain recombines TRBV6-2 or TRBV6-3 with TRBJ2-7; the D call from TCRdb, TRBD1, cannot be confirmed without DNA. CDR1 is MNHEY and CDR2 is SVGEGT in the germline V gene. The CDR3 totals 15 residues. CDR3 loop: CASTTGAGHSYEQYF.

This chain joins TRBV27 and TRBJ2-1; TCRdb calls TRBD2, which cannot be checked without DNA. Germline V gene data show CDR1 as MNHEY and CDR2 as SMNVEV (reference sequence). The CDR3 sequence is 15 residues long. This CDR3 is CASSLGLAGDNEQFF.

The chain employs TRBV18 and TRBJ2-1; TCRdb lists TRBD1, though no DNA is available to test this call. This CDR3 is 14 amino acids long. CDR1 is KGHSH, CDR2 LQKENI, per germline. The CDR3 reads CASSPVRGRNEQFF.

The gene calls are TRBV20-1 and TRBJ2-1; TCRdb returns TRBD1, unconfirmable since there is no DNA. This CDR3 region has 16 residues. Germline assignment: CDR1 DFQATT and CDR2 SNEGSKA (reference sequence). The CDR3 region is CSARVSLGGSYNEQFF.

The V and J genes are TRBV7-8 and TRBJ2-1; TCRdb's assignment of TRBD1 cannot be checked, as there is no DNA. Per germline, CDR1 SGHVS and CDR2 FQNEAQ. The CDR3 runs to 13 residues. CDR3: CASSWTGAYEQFF.

The chain couples TRBV28 to TRBJ2-2; TCRdb lists TRBD1, though no DNA is available to test this call. The CDR3 contains 15 residues. Germline lookup yields CDR1 MDHEN and CDR2 SYDVKM. CDR3 residues: CASSLYATGAGELFF.

The chain employs TRBV10-3 and TRBJ1-1; the TRBD1 assignment by TCRdb is unverifiable without DNA. CDR1 ENHRY and CDR2 SYGVKD come from the germline V gene. The CDR3 has 16 residues. The CDR3: CAIREARGEANTEAFF.

The chain joins TRBV5-6 to TRBJ2-7; TCRdb's D gene call, TRBD2, goes unchecked for lack of DNA. Germline assignment: CDR1 SGHDT and CDR2 YYEEEE. The CDR3 is 14 residues long. This CDR3 is CASSLRASGYEQYF.

This chain links TRBV27 with TRBJ1-2; TCRdb selects TRBD1, and the lack of DNA leaves this call unchecked. Germline-derived CDR1 and CDR2 are MNHEY and SMNVEV (reference sequence). The CDR3 covers 14 residues. CDR3 region: CASSFVAGAGGYTF.

The V and J genes are TRBV6-4 and TRBJ2-2. Germline CDR1 and CDR2: MRHNA and SNTAGT. This CDR3 has 13 residues. CDR3 region: CATLDKNTGELFF.

J is TRBJ2-5 and V is TRBV12-5; TCRdb proposes TRBD1, but this gene call is untestable without DNA. The CDR3 length is 15 residues. The germline CDR1 and CDR2 sequences are LGHNT and FRNRAP. CDR3 sequence reads: CASGLVLGQQETQYF.

The chain combines TRBV7-6 with TRBJ2-1; without DNA, the TCRdb call of TRBD2 cannot be checked. From germline, CDR1 is SGHVS and CDR2 FNYEAQ. The CDR3 extends over 16 amino acids. CDR3 sequence: CASSSESGGAYNEQFF.

This chain joins TRBV25-1 and TRBJ1-2. Looked up from germline, CDR1 is MGHDK and CDR2 is SYGVNS. The CDR3 runs 11 residues. The CDR3 is CASSDVGGYTF.

The rearrangement joins TRBV7-2 to TRBJ2-3; the TRBD1 assignment by TCRdb is unverifiable without DNA. From germline, CDR1 is SGHTA and CDR2 FQGNSA. The CDR3 has 13 amino acids. This CDR3 reads CASSLGQGDTQYF.